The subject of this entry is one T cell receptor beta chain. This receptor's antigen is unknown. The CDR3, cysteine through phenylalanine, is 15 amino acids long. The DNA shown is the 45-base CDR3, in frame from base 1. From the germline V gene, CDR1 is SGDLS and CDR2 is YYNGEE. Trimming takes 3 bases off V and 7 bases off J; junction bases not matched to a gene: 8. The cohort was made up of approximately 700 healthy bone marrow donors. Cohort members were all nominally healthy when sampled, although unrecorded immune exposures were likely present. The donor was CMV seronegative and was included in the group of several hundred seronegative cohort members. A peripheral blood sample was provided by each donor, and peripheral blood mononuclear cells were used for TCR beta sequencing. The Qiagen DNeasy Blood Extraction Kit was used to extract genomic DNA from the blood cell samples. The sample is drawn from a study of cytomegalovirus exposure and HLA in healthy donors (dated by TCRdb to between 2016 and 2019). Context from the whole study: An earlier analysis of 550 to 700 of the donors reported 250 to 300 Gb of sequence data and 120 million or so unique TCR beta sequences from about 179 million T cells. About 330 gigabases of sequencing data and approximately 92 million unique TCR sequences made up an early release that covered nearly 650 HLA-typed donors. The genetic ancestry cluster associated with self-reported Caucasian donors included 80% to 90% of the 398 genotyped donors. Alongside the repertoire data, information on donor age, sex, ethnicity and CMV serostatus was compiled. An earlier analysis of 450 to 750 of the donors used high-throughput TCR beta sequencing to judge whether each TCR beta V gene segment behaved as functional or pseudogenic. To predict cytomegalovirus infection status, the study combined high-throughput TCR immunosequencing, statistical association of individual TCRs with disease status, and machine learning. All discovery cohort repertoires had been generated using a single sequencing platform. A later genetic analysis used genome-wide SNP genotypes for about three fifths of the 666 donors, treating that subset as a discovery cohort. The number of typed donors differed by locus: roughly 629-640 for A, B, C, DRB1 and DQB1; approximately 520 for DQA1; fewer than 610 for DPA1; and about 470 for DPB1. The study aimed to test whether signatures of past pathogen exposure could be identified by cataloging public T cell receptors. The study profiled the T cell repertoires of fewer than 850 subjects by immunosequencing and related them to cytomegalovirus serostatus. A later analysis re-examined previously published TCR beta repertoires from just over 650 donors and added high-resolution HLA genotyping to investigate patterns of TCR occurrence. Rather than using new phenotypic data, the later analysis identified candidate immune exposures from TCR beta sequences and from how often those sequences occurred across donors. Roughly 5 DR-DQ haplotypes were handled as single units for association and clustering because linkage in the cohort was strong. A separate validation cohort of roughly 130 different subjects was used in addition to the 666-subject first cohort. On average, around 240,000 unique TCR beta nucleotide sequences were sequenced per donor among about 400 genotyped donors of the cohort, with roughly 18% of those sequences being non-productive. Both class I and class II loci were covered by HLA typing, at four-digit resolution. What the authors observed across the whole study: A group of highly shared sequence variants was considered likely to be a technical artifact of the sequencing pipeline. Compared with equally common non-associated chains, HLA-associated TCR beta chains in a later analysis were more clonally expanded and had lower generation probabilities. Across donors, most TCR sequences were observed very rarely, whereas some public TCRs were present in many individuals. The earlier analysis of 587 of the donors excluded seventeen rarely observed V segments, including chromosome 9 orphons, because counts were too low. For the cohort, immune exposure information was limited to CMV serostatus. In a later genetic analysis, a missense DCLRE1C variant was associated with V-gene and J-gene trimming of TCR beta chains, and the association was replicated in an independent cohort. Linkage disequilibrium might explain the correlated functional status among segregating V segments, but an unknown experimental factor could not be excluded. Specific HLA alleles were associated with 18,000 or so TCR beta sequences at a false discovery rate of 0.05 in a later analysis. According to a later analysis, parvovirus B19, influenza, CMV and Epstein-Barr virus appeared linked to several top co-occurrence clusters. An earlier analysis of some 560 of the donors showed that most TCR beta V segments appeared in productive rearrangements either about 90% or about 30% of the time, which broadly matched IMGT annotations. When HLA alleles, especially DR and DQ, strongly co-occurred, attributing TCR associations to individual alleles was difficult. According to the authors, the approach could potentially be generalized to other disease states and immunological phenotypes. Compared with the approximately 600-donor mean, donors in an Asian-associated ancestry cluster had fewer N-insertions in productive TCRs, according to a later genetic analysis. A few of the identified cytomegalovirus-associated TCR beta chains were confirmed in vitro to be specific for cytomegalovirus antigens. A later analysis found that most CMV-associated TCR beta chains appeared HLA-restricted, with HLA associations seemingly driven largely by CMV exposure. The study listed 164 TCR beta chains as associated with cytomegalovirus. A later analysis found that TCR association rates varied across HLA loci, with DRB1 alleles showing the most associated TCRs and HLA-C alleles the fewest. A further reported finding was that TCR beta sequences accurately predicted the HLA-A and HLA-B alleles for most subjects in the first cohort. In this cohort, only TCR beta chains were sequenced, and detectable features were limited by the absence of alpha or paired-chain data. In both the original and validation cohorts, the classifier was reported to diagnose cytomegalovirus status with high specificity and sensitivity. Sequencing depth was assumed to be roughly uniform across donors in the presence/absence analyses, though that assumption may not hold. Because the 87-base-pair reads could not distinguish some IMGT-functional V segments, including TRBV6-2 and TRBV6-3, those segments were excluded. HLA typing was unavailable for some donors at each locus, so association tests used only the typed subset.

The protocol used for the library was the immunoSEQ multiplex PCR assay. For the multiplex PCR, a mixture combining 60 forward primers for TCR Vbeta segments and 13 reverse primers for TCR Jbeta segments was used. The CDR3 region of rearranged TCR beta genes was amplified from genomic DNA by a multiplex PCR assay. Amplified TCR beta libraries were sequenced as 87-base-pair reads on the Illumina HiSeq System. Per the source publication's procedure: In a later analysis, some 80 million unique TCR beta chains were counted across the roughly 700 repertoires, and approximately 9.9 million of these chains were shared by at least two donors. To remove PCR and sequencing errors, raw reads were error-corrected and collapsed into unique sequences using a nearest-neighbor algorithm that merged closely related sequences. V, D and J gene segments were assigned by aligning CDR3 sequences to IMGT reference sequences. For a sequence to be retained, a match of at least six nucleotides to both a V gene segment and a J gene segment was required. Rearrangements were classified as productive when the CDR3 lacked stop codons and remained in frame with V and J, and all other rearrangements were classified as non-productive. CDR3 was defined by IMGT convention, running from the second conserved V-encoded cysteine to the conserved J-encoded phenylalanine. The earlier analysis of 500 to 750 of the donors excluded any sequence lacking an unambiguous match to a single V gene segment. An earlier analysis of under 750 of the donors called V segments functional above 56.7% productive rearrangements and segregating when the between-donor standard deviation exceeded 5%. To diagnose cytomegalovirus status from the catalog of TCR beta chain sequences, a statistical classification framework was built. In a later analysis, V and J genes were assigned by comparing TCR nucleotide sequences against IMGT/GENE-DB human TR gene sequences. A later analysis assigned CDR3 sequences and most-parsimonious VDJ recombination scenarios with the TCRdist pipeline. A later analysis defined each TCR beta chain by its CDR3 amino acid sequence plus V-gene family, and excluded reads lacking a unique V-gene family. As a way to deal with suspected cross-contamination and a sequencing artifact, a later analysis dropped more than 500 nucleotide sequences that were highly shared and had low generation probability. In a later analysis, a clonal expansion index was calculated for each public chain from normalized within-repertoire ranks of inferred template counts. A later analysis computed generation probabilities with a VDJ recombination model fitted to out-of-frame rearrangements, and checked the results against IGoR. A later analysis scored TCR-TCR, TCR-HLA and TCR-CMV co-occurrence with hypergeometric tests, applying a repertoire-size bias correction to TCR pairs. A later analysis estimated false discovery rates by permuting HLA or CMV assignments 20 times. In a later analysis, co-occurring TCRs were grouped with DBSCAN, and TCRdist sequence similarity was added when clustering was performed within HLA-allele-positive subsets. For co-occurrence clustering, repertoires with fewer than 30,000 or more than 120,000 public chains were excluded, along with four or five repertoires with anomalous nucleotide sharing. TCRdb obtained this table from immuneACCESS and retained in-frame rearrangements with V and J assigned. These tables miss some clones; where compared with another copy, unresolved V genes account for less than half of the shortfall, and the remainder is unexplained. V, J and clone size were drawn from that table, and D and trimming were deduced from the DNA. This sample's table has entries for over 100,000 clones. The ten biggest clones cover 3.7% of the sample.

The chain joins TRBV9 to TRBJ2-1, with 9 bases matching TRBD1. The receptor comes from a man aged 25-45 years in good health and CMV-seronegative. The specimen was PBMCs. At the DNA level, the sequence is TGTGCCAGCAGCGCCCGACAGGGGGATAGTAATGAGCAGTTCTTC. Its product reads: CASSARQGDSNEQFF.